These T cell receptor beta chains were read from a single sample in a study of blood T cell repertoires in COVID-19. The table came from immunoSEQ multiplex PCR; TCRdb's copy has only in-frame clones and leaves some out. The sample lists 350,000 to 450,000 clones, approximately 89% occurring once. The specimen was PBMCs or T cells enriched from blood (not recorded which). These receptors originate from a woman between 35 and 50 years old who had been exposed to COVID-19. Both conserved end residues are part of each CDR3. The order of the fields is D gene, J gene, clone size, V gene, CDR3 DNA, CDR3 protein. A D gene is named only where the DNA matches it firmly. Expanded clones get a size class; other rows say once, few or many, or leave the size out.

d_call: TRBD1
j_call: TRBJ2-7
clone_size: -
v_call: TRBV9
cdr3_nt: TGTGCCAGCAGCCCTTCCGGGACAGGGGGCTACGAGCAGTACTTC
cdr3_aa: CASSPSGTGGYEQYF

d_call: TRBD1
j_call: TRBJ2-1
clone_size: -
v_call: TRBV24-1
cdr3_nt: TGTGCCACCAGTGATGGGACAGGGGGAGGCTATGGGCAGTTCTTC
cdr3_aa: CATSDGTGGGYGQFF

d_call: -
j_call: TRBJ2-5
clone_size: -
v_call: TRBV6-2/TRBV6-3
cdr3_nt: TGTGCCAGCAGTTTCAAAGAGACCCAGTACTTC
cdr3_aa: CASSFKETQYF

d_call: TRBD1
j_call: TRBJ1-2
clone_size: -
v_call: TRBV28
cdr3_nt: TGTGCCGCGGGACAGGGGAACTATGGCTACACCTTC
cdr3_aa: CAAGQGNYGYTF

d_call: TRBD1
j_call: TRBJ1-1
clone_size: -
v_call: TRBV11-3
cdr3_nt: TGTGCCAGCAGCCTAGGGACAGCCATGAACACTGAAGCTTTCTTT
cdr3_aa: CASSLGTAMNTEAFF

d_call: -
j_call: TRBJ1-1
clone_size: -
v_call: TRBV12-3/TRBV12-4
cdr3_nt: TGTGCCAGTGGCCGTGGGGGCAACACTGAAGCTTTCTTT
cdr3_aa: CASGRGGNTEAFF

d_call: -
j_call: TRBJ1-5
clone_size: -
v_call: TRBV28
cdr3_nt: TGTGCCAGCAGTTTAATACAGCGCAATCAGCCCCAGCATTTT
cdr3_aa: CASSLIQRNQPQHF

d_call: -
j_call: TRBJ2-7
clone_size: -
v_call: TRBV5-6
cdr3_nt: TGTGCCAGCAGCTTGAGGAACAGCGAGCAGTACTTC
cdr3_aa: CASSLRNSEQYF

d_call: -
j_call: TRBJ1-6
clone_size: -
v_call: TRBV9
cdr3_nt: TGTGCCAGCAGCGACGGGGTCCCGGGAAATTCACCCCTCCACTTT
cdr3_aa: CASSDGVPGNSPLHF

d_call: TRBD1
j_call: TRBJ2-7
clone_size: -
v_call: TRBV19
cdr3_nt: TGTGCCAGTAGTATGGGGACAGGGGGCTCCTACGAGCAGTACTTC
cdr3_aa: CASSMGTGGSYEQYF

d_call: -
j_call: TRBJ2-5
clone_size: -
v_call: TRBV2
cdr3_nt: TGTGCCAGCAGTGTACGGGTTGAGACCCAGTACTTC
cdr3_aa: CASSVRVETQYF

d_call: -
j_call: TRBJ1-2
clone_size: -
v_call: TRBV9
cdr3_nt: TGTGCCAGCAGCGTAGAGGAGCGAAGTGGCTACACCTTC
cdr3_aa: CASSVEERSGYTF

d_call: TRBD2
j_call: TRBJ2-3
clone_size: -
v_call: TRBV5-6
cdr3_nt: TGTGCCAGCAGTCGGAGCGGGAGAAGCACAGATACGCAGTATTTT
cdr3_aa: CASSRSGRSTDTQYF

d_call: -
j_call: TRBJ1-5
clone_size: -
v_call: TRBV11-2
cdr3_nt: TGTGCCAGCAGCAGGGGTATCGACGAGCCCCAGCATTTT
cdr3_aa: CASSRGIDEPQHF

d_call: -
j_call: TRBJ1-3
clone_size: -
v_call: TRBV5-1
cdr3_nt: TGCGCCAGCAGCTTAGCCGGGAGCTCTGGAAACACCATATATTTT
cdr3_aa: CASSLAGSSGNTIYF

d_call: -
j_call: TRBJ2-1
clone_size: -
v_call: TRBV19
cdr3_nt: -
cdr3_aa: CASSSGLAGALSYNEQFF

d_call: -
j_call: TRBJ1-1
clone_size: -
v_call: TRBV2
cdr3_nt: TGTGCCAGCAGCGGGGATGAACAGGGAGGGGAAGCTTTCTTT
cdr3_aa: CASSGDEQGGEAFF

d_call: -
j_call: TRBJ1-2
clone_size: -
v_call: TRBV7-2
cdr3_nt: TGTGCCAGCAGCTTAGAACAGAGAAACTATGGCTACACCTTC
cdr3_aa: CASSLEQRNYGYTF

d_call: -
j_call: TRBJ2-3
clone_size: once
v_call: TRBV28
cdr3_nt: TGTGCCAGCAGCGCCGGGGGAGATACGCAGTATTTT
cdr3_aa: CASSAGGDTQYF

d_call: -
j_call: TRBJ1-1
clone_size: few
v_call: TRBV30
cdr3_nt: TGTGCCTGGAGTTTGCGGGGCGCGGGGACCACTGAAGCTTTCTTT
cdr3_aa: CAWSLRGAGTTEAFF

d_call: -
j_call: TRBJ2-1
clone_size: -
v_call: TRBV2
cdr3_nt: TGTGCCACAGTGGGCGACAATGAGCAGTTCTTC
cdr3_aa: CATVGDNEQFF

d_call: TRBD1
j_call: TRBJ1-2
clone_size: -
v_call: TRBV12-5
cdr3_nt: TGTGCTAGTGGTTTGGCCCTATCGGGACAGGGGGAGGTTAGGGGTGGCTACACCTTC
cdr3_aa: CASGLALSGQGEVRGGYTF

d_call: -
j_call: TRBJ2-1
clone_size: -
v_call: TRBV3-1/TRBV3-2
cdr3_nt: TGTGCCAGCAGCCAAGCTGGAGACTATCCACACAATGAGCAGTTCTTC
cdr3_aa: CASSQAGDYPHNEQFF

d_call: TRBD2
j_call: TRBJ2-2
clone_size: -
v_call: TRBV10-1
cdr3_nt: TGCGCCAGCAGTAAGCGGGGGGGCACCGGGGAGCTGTTTTTT
cdr3_aa: CASSKRGGTGELFF

d_call: -
j_call: TRBJ1-5
clone_size: -
v_call: TRBV5-1
cdr3_nt: TGCGCCAGTCGGGGAGATCTCAATCAGCCCCAGCATTTT
cdr3_aa: CASRGDLNQPQHF

d_call: -
j_call: TRBJ2-7
clone_size: -
v_call: TRBV6-5
cdr3_nt: TGTGCCAGTAGAGGACAGTTCCACGAGCAGTACTTC
cdr3_aa: CASRGQFHEQYF

d_call: TRBD1
j_call: TRBJ1-4
clone_size: once
v_call: TRBV15
cdr3_nt: TGTGCCACCAGCGTCCATCCCCGGGACAGTAATGAAAAACTGTTTTTT
cdr3_aa: CATSVHPRDSNEKLFF

d_call: -
j_call: TRBJ1-1
clone_size: -
v_call: TRBV6-2/TRBV6-3
cdr3_nt: TGTGCCAGCAGTTACTTAACTGTAAACACTGAAGCTTTCTTT
cdr3_aa: CASSYLTVNTEAFF

d_call: TRBD1
j_call: TRBJ1-6
clone_size: -
v_call: TRBV5-4
cdr3_nt: TGTGCCAGCAGCACCGGACAGGGCCGAGATTCACCCCTCCACTTT
cdr3_aa: CASSTGQGRDSPLHF

d_call: TRBD2
j_call: TRBJ2-3
clone_size: -
v_call: TRBV25-1
cdr3_nt: TGTGCCAGCAGTGAAGGTGGGAGGGCCCGCTCAGATACGCAGTATTTT
cdr3_aa: CASSEGGRARSDTQYF

d_call: -
j_call: TRBJ1-2
clone_size: -
v_call: TRBV2
cdr3_nt: TGTGCCAGCAGTAGGACAGTCTATGGCTACACCTTC
cdr3_aa: CASSRTVYGYTF

d_call: -
j_call: TRBJ2-2
clone_size: -
v_call: TRBV3-1/TRBV3-2
cdr3_nt: TGTGCCAGCAGCCCTACGGTTATACGGGTGGAGCTGTTTTTT
cdr3_aa: CASSPTVIRVELFF

d_call: TRBD2
j_call: TRBJ2-1
clone_size: -
v_call: TRBV7-2
cdr3_nt: TGTGCCAGCAGCCCGGGGGGACTAGCGGCCTACAATGAGCAGTTCTTC
cdr3_aa: CASSPGGLAAYNEQFF

d_call: TRBD1
j_call: TRBJ1-1
clone_size: -
v_call: TRBV5-1
cdr3_nt: TGCGCCAGCAGCTCATACGGGACAGTTAACACTGAAGCTTTCTTT
cdr3_aa: CASSSYGTVNTEAFF

d_call: -
j_call: TRBJ2-5
clone_size: -
v_call: TRBV19
cdr3_nt: TGTGCCAGTTCAAGGACAGCAACCCAAGAGACCCAGTACTTC
cdr3_aa: CASSRTATQETQYF

d_call: -
j_call: TRBJ1-5
clone_size: -
v_call: TRBV9
cdr3_nt: TGTGCCAGCAGCGTAACGGGGAGCAATCAGCCCCAGCATTTT
cdr3_aa: CASSVTGSNQPQHF

d_call: -
j_call: TRBJ2-7
clone_size: -
v_call: TRBV2
cdr3_nt: TGTGCCAGCAGTGGGAACGAAAGGAGCTCCTACGAGCAGTACTTC
cdr3_aa: CASSGNERSSYEQYF

d_call: TRBD1
j_call: TRBJ2-3
clone_size: -
v_call: TRBV5-1
cdr3_nt: TGCGCCAGCAGCTTTTGGGGACAGTCAAGAAAGCCTATGAACACAGATACGCAGTATTTT
cdr3_aa: CASSFWGQSRKPMNTDTQYF

d_call: -
j_call: TRBJ2-7
clone_size: -
v_call: TRBV5-1
cdr3_nt: TGCGCCAGCAGTCGGGATCCGGGACTGACCTACGAGCAGTACTTC
cdr3_aa: CASSRDPGLTYEQYF

d_call: -
j_call: TRBJ1-4
clone_size: -
v_call: TRBV29-1
cdr3_nt: TGCAGCGTCTCCAGGGCCACTAATGAAAAACTGTTTTTT
cdr3_aa: CSVSRATNEKLFF

d_call: -
j_call: TRBJ2-7
clone_size: -
v_call: TRBV5-4
cdr3_nt: TGTGCCAGCAGCTTGGAACCTAGCAGCTACGAGCAGTACTTC
cdr3_aa: CASSLEPSSYEQYF

d_call: TRBD1
j_call: TRBJ1-3
clone_size: -
v_call: TRBV19
cdr3_nt: TGTGCCAGTAGCCCTAAAGGGACAGGGGCTGGAAACACCATATATTTT
cdr3_aa: CASSPKGTGAGNTIYF

d_call: TRBD1
j_call: TRBJ1-5
clone_size: -
v_call: TRBV7-6
cdr3_nt: TGTGCCAGCAGCTTAGTAGGGGGACAGGGGGTCAATCAGCCCCAGCATTTT
cdr3_aa: CASSLVGGQGVNQPQHF

d_call: -
j_call: TRBJ2-7
clone_size: -
v_call: TRBV12-5
cdr3_nt: TGTGCTAGTGGTCTCCTCTACGAGCAGTACTTC
cdr3_aa: CASGLLYEQYF

d_call: -
j_call: TRBJ1-1
clone_size: few
v_call: TRBV7-2
cdr3_nt: TGTGCCAGCAGCTTAGAGAGAACAGGGATGAACACTGAAGCTTTCTTT
cdr3_aa: CASSLERTGMNTEAFF

d_call: -
j_call: TRBJ1-5
clone_size: few
v_call: TRBV6-4
cdr3_nt: TGTGCCAGCTGGGAGCTACCTTCACATCAGCCCCAGCATTTT
cdr3_aa: CASWELPSHQPQHF

d_call: -
j_call: TRBJ1-1
clone_size: -
v_call: TRBV11-1
cdr3_nt: TGTGCCAGCAGCAACTCTCAGGTCTTGGACACTGAAGCTTTCTTT
cdr3_aa: CASSNSQVLDTEAFF

d_call: -
j_call: TRBJ1-2
clone_size: few
v_call: TRBV6-5
cdr3_nt: TGTGCCAGCAGGTCGACAGCCGCCTATGGCTACACCTTC
cdr3_aa: CASRSTAAYGYTF